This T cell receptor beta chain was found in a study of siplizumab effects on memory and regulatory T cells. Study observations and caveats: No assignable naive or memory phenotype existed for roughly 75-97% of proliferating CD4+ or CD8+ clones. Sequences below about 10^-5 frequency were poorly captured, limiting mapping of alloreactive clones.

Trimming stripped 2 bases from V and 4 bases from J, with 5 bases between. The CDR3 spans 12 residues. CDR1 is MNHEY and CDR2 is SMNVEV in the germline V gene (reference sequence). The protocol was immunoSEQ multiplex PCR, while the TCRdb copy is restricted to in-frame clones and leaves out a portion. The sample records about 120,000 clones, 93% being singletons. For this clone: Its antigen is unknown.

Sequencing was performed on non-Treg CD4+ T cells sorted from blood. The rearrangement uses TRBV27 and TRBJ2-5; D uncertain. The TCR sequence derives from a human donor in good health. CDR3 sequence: CASSLRVETQYF. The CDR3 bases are TGTGCCAGCAGTTTACGGGTAGAGACCCAGTACTTC.